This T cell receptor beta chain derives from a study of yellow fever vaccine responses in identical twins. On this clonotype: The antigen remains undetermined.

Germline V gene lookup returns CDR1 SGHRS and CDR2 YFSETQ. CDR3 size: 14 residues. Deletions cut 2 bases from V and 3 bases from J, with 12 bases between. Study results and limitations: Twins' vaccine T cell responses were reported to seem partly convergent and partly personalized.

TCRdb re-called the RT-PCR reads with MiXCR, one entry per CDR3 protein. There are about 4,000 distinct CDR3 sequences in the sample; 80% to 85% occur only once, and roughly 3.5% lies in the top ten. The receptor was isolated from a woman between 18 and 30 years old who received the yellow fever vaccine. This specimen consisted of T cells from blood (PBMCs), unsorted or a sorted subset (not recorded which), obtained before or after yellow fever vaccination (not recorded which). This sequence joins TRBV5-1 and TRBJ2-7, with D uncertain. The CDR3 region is CASSFGFSDYEQYF. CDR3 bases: TGCGCCAGCAGCTTTGGCTTTAGTGACTACGAGCAGTACTTC.